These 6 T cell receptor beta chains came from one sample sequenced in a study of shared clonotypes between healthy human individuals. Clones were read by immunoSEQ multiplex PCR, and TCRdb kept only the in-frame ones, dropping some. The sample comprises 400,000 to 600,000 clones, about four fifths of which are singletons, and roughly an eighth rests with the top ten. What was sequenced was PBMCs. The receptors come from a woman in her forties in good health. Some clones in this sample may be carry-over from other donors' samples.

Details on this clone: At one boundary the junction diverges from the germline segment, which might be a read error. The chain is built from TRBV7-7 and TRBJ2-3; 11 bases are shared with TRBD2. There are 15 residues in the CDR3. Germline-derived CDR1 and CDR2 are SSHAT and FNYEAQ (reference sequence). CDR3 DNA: TGTGCTAGCAGCGTAGCGGGAGGGGGCACAGATACGCAGTATTTT. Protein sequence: CASSVAGGGTDTQYF.

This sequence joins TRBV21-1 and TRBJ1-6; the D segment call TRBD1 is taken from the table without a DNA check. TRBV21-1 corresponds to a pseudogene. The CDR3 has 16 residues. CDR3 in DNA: TGTGCCAGTCCCCTGACAGGGGTTCCTTATAATTCACCCCTCCACTTT. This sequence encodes CASPLTGVPYNSPLHF.

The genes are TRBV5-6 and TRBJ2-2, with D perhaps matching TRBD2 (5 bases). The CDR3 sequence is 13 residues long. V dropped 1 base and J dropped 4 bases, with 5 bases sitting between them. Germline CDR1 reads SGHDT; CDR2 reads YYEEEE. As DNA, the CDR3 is TGTGCCAGCAGCTTGAGCGGCACCGGGGAGCTGTTTTTT. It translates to CASSLSGTGELFF.

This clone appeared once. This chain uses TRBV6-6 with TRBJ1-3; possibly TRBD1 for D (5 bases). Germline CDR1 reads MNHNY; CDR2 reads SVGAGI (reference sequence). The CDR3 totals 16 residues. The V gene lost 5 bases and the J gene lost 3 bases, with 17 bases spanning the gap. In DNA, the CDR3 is TGTGCCAGCAGTCACCCCCCGGGGCAAAATGGAAACACCATATATTTT. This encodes CASSHPPGQNGNTIYF.

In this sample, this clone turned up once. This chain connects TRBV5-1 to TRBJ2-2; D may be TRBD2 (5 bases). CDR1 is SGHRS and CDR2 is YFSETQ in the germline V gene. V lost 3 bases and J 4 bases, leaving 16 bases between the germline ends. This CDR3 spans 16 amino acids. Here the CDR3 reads CASSSGYNDGTGELFF. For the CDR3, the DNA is TGCGCCAGCAGCTCGGGATACAATGACGGCACCGGGGAGCTGTTTTTT.

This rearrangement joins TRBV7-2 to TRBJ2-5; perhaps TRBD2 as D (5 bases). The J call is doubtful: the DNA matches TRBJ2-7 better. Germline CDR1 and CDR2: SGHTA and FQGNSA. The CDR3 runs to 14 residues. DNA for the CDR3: TGTGCCAGCAGCTTAGCGAGCGGCACCTACGAGCAGTACTTC. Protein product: CASSLASGTYEQYF.